Listed below are T cell receptor beta chains from one sample, sequenced in a study of cytomegalovirus exposure and HLA in healthy donors. Here immunoSEQ multiplex PCR was the method, and the copy in TCRdb shows in-frame clones only, minus some. Of 21,000 or so clones listed, approximately 97% were seen once; the top ten hold roughly a tenth. The sample comprised PBMCs. These TCRs come from a man aged 25 to 40 in good health and CMV-seropositive. CDR3s include the opening cysteine and the closing phenylalanine or tryptophan. A D gene is named only where the DNA matches it firmly. Some rows mark clone size as missing; the rest say once, few, many or name a class of expanded clone.

>TRBJ1-1|TRBV27|-|-
CASSPSVVRRMDFEAFF
TGTGCCAGCAGTCCTTCGGTGGTTCGGAGAATGGACTTTGAAGCTTTCTTT
>TRBJ2-5|TRBV29-1|TRBD2|-
CSGGEAGVETQYF
TGCAGCGGCGGAGAAGCGGGAGTAGAGACCCAGTACTTC
>TRBJ2-3|TRBV28|TRBD2|-
CGARGGSGTDTQYF
TGTGGGGCCCGCGGGGGGTCGGGCACAGATACGCAGTATTTT
>TRBJ2-1|TRBV6-1|-|-
CASSERSGQINEQFF
TGTGCCAGCAGTGAAAGGAGCGGCCAGATAAATGAGCAGTTCTTC
>TRBJ1-2|TRBV6-5|-|-
CASSYSGTRIGGYTF
TGTGCCAGCAGTTACTCGGGCACAAGGATTGGTGGCTACACCTTC
>TRBJ1-3|TRBV30|TRBD1|-
CAWSRDRRNTIYF
TGTGCCTGGAGCCGGGACAGAAGAAACACCATATATTTT
>TRBJ1-1|TRBV6-6|-|once
CASSTGGYTEAFF
TGTGCCAGCAGCACGGGGGGGTACACTGAAGCTTTCTTT
>TRBJ1-1|TRBV9|TRBD1|few
CASSGLQDRKAFF
TGTGCCAGCAGCGGCCTCCAGGACAGGAAAGCTTTCTTT
>TRBJ2-7|TRBV27|-|-
CASSSLLGSGSSYEQYF
TGTGCCAGCAGTTCCCTCCTAGGAAGCGGTAGCTCCTACGAGCAGTACTTC
>TRBJ2-3|TRBV27|-|-
CASSFISAGDTQYF
TGTGCCAGCAGTTTCATAAGTGCCGGAGATACGCAGTATTTT
>TRBJ2-5|TRBV7-2|TRBD2|-
CASSLDGTSLETQYF
TGTGCCAGCAGCTTAGATGGGACTAGCTTGGAGACCCAGTACTTC
>TRBJ1-2|TRBV19|-|-
CASSISRGGYTF
TGTGCCAGTAGTATCTCGCGGGGTGGCTACACCTTC